This TCR beta chain was observed in a study of T cell repertoires in cytomegalovirus infection. Overall study context: Selected CMV epitopes included recently identified HLA-C-restricted ones as well as well-studied HLA-B-restricted ones. Matching HLA type and CMV infection were both indicated by public TCR beta signatures. The study, taken as a whole, reports: Pooled public TCR beta family frequency picked out CMV carriers with the relevant HLA.

The V gene lost 3 bases and the J gene lost 9 bases, with 20 bases spanning the gap. Per germline, CDR1 SGHTA and CDR2 FQGNSA. This CDR3 comprises 15 residues. TCRdb ran MiXCR on the reads and lists one entry per CDR3 protein. The sample includes about 310,000 distinct CDR3 sequences, more than 20% of them seen just once. This clonotype was recorded at least ten times. Its specificity is unknown. This TCR was recovered from a human donor in good health (CMV status not recorded). Some clones in this sample may be carry-over from other donors' samples. The sample here was cultured PBMCs, taken from culture after CMV antigen stimulation. The V and J genes are TRBV7-2 and TRBJ2-5; D possibly corresponds to TRBD2 (7 bases). CDR3 loop: CASSLGTRGVRAQYF. The CDR3 DNA follows: TGTGCCAGCAGCTTGGGGACACGGGGGGTTAGGGCCCAGTACTTC.